A single sample is the source of the 25 T cell receptor beta chains below, sequenced in a study of CD8 T cells in ankylosing spondylitis. Regarding the study as a whole: Several highly homologous variants formed a TCR beta motif that appeared characteristic of ankylosing spondylitis blood.

Their specific antigens are unknown. TCRdb fed the 5' RACE reads into MiXCR, producing one record per CDR3 protein. The sample has 750,000 to 850,000 distinct CDR3 sequences; 10% to 15% are singletons. Source material: blood, either unsorted or a sorted T cell fraction (not recorded which). These receptors were obtained from a male donor with ankylosing spondylitis.

V gene TRBV20-1 combines with J gene TRBJ1-2; D is ambiguous. The germline gives CDR1 DFQATT, CDR2 SNEGSKA (reference sequence). Trimming took 6 bases from V and 4 from J, leaving 15 bases between them. This CDR3 comprises 13 residues. The CDR3 here is CSAAPASGYGYTF. DNA for the CDR3: TGCAGTGCCGCACCTGCTTCAGGCTATGGCTACACCTTC.

This clonotype was seen more than once but under ten times. V usage is TRBV20-1 and J usage is TRBJ2-2; maybe TRBD2 (7 bases). V lost 3 bases, J lost 4 bases, and 12 bases lay in between. The length of the CDR3 is 14 residues. CDR1 DFQATT and CDR2 SNEGSKA come from the germline V gene (reference sequence). The CDR3 DNA reads as TGCAGTGCTAGGAGGGGGGAGGGCACCGGGGAGCTGTTTTTT. Amino acid sequence: CSARRGEGTGELFF.

The chain uses TRBV5-1 and TRBJ2-1, with 7 bases matching TRBD1. V gave up 0 bases and J gave up 6 bases; unmatched junction bases: 9. Germline V gene data show CDR1 as SGHRS and CDR2 as YFSETQ. The CDR3 is 16 amino acids. The CDR3 loop reads CASSLGRDSEGNEQFF. CDR3 DNA sequence: TGCGCCAGCAGCTTGGGTAGGGACAGCGAGGGCAATGAGCAGTTCTTC.

This clonotype was counted between two and nine times. The chain uses TRBV5-5 and TRBJ1-6; the match to TRBD1 covers 7 bases. Trimming cost V 3 bases and J 7 bases; bases outside gene matches: 10. The germline V gene encodes CDR1 SGHKS and CDR2 YYEKEE (reference sequence). The CDR3 extends over 16 amino acids. The CDR3 protein is CASSWDSQLENSPLHF. CDR3 DNA: TGTGCCAGCAGCTGGGACAGCCAACTTGAGAATTCACCCCTCCACTTT. Combining the CDR3 with reference TRBV5-5 and TRBJ1-6 gives the whole variable domain DAGVTQSPTHLIKTRGQQVTLRCSPISGHKSVSWYQQVLGQGPQFIFQYYEKEERGRGNFPDRFSARQFPNYSSELNVNALLLGDSALYLCASSWDSQLENSPLHFGNGTRLTVT.

The chain uses TRBV7-2 and TRBJ2-7; TRBD2 aligns across 7 bases. The CDR3 is made up of 14 amino acids. V trimming: 4 bases; J trimming: 5 bases; junction bases outside the gene matches: 8. The germline V gene has CDR1 SGHTA and CDR2 FQGNSA. CDR3 loop: CASSYRAGRDEQYF. For the CDR3, the DNA is TGTGCCAGCAGCTACAGAGCGGGGAGGGACGAGCAGTACTTC.

This clonotype was picked up many times. The chain employs TRBV4-3 and TRBJ2-3, with TRBD2 matching 7 bases. V lost 1 base, J lost 3 bases, and 10 bases stayed unmatched. This CDR3 is 17 amino acids long. Germline lookup yields CDR1 LGHNA and CDR2 YSLEER. CDR3 sequence (DNA): TGCGCCAGCAGCCAAGGATCCCAGCGGGGCTATACAGATACGCAGTATTTT. This encodes CASSQGSQRGYTDTQYF.

This clonotype was observed a handful of times. This sequence joins TRBV24-1 and TRBJ2-3, with 7 bases lining up with TRBD2. Germline V gives CDR1 KGHDR, CDR2 SFDVKD. Trimming took 3 bases from V and 0 from J; bases not matched to a gene: 2. The CDR3 has 15 residues. The CDR3 coding sequence is TGTGCCACCAGTGATAGCGGGGCTAGCACAGATACGCAGTATTTT. Translated, it gives CATSDSGASTDTQYF.

The sample holds a few counts of this clonotype. The rearrangement links TRBV7-2 to TRBJ2-2; D is possibly TRBD1 (5 bases). This CDR3 region has 16 residues. Trimming removed 6 bases at V and 6 bases at J, with 20 bases between. Germline CDR1 SGHTA, CDR2 FQGNSA. CDR3 coding DNA: TGTGCCAGCAGTATCCTCGTAGGGGCGTACGCCGGGGAGCTGTTTTTT. It specifies CASSILVGAYAGELFF.

At least ten counts were recorded for this clonotype. The rearrangement links TRBV20-1 to TRBJ2-5; D unclear. Trimming removed 3 bases from V and 5 bases from J, with 7 bases in between. CDR1 and CDR2 (germline): DFQATT, SNEGSKA (reference sequence). CDR3 size: 11 residues. Here the CDR3 reads CSASRLETQYF. For the CDR3, the DNA is TGCAGTGCTAGCCGCCTGGAGACCCAGTACTTC.

This clonotype showed up just a few times. The chain couples TRBV5-1 to TRBJ2-7; D gene ambiguous. Trimming left V 2 bases short and J 5 bases short, with 14 bases between. Germline-derived CDR1 and CDR2 are SGHRS and YFSETQ. This CDR3 is 14 amino acids long. DNA for the CDR3: TGCGCCAGCAGCTTACGACTTCCCCCAAACGAGCAGTACTTC. It translates to CASSLRLPPNEQYF. The entire variable domain, with the rest obtained from reference TRBV5-1 and TRBJ2-7, is as follows: KAGVTQTPRYLIKTRGQQVTLSCSPISGHRSVSWYQQTPGQGLQFLFEYFSETQRNKGNFPGRFSGRQFSNSRSEMNVSTLELGDSALYLCASSLRLPPNEQYFGPGTRLTVT.

This clonotype was counted ten times or more. J is TRBJ2-1 and V is TRBV5-1; D not certain. Trimming cost V 0 bases and J 3 bases, with 7 bases left between them. Germline V gene data show CDR1 as SGHRS and CDR2 as YFSETQ. The CDR3 spans 14 residues. The CDR3 is CASSLGEIYNEQFF. In DNA, the CDR3 is TGCGCCAGCAGCTTGGGAGAAATCTACAATGAGCAGTTCTTC.

A few counts support this clonotype. The V and J genes are TRBV25-1 and TRBJ2-3; D is unclear. Germline-derived CDR1 and CDR2 are MGHDK and SYGVNS. CDR3 length: 16 residues. V was pared by 3 bases and J by 0 bases, with 13 bases between. The CDR3 DNA sequence: TGTGCCAGCAGTGACTATCGGACGGCGAGCACAGATACGCAGTATTTT. It encodes CASSDYRTASTDTQYF.

The chain carries TRBV5-1 and TRBJ1-4, with D uncertain. CDR1 is SGHRS and CDR2 is YFSETQ in the germline V gene. The V and J ends lost 4 bases and 7 bases respectively, with 17 bases between them. The CDR3 is 15 amino acids. The CDR3 loop is CASSPEAGSGEKLFF. As DNA, the CDR3 is TGCGCCAGCAGCCCGGAGGCTGGGTCCGGTGAAAAACTGTTTTTT.

This chain uses TRBV10-2 with TRBJ2-3, with TRBD1 as a possible D gene (5 bases). The germline CDR1 and CDR2 sequences are WSHSY and SAAADI. The CDR3 length is 14 residues. V lost 6 bases and J 0 bases, leaving 10 bases between the germline ends. The CDR3 nucleotides are TGCGCCAGCAGAGGGGTGGGAAGCACAGATACGCAGTATTTT. Translation: CASRGVGSTDTQYF.

This chain uses TRBV28 with TRBJ2-3, with TRBD2 identical over 8 bases. The CDR3 has 12 residues. Germline V gives CDR1 MDHEN, CDR2 SYDVKM. Germline trimming cut 2 bases from V and 14 bases from J; bases unmatched to any gene: 6. CDR3 residues: CASSLGAGGGYF. CDR3 DNA: TGTGCCAGCAGTTTAGGGGCGGGAGGCGGGTATTTT.

This clonotype has only a few counts. This chain joins TRBV5-1 and TRBJ2-7, with D possibly TRBD2 on 7 matching bases. The CDR3 extends over 14 amino acids. From germline, CDR1 is SGHRS and CDR2 YFSETQ. V lost 4 bases and J lost 9, with 20 bases in between. DNA of the CDR3: TGCGCCAGCAGCCCGGGGGGCGGTTATTTGGGGCAGTACTTC. This codes for CASSPGGGYLGQYF.

This clonotype was picked up a small number of times. V and J are TRBV20-1 and TRBJ2-3; 9 bases map to TRBD2. The V and J ends lost 7 bases and 2 bases, in that order; junction bases with no gene match: 7. Germline V gene lookup returns CDR1 DFQATT and CDR2 SNEGSKA (reference sequence). CDR3 length: 14 amino acids. The CDR3 nucleotides read TGCAGTGTTGCGACTAGCGGCGACACAGATACGCAGTATTTT. Translation: CSVATSGDTDTQYF.

This clonotype was found a few times. CDR3 nucleotide sequence: TGTGCCGCGAGCGGGAGTTCCTACAATGAGCAGTTCTTC. Protein product: CAASGSSYNEQFF. The chain has TRBV6-1 and TRBJ2-1; 8 nucleotides align to TRBD2. The junction had 4 bases not matched to a gene; V was cut back by 11 bases and J by 1 base. The CDR3 loop spans 13 amino acids. Germline V CDR1 and CDR2: MNHNS, SASEGT.

This clonotype was observed a handful of times. The J gene is TRBJ2-3, the V gene TRBV25-1, with D uncertain. The CDR3 covers 13 residues. Trimming took 4 bases from V and 4 from J, leaving 9 bases between them. Germline CDR1 is MGHDK and CDR2 is SYGVNS. CDR3 bases: TGTGCCAGCAGTGTGTCGGGTCCAGATACGCAGTATTTT. Protein product: CASSVSGPDTQYF. The complete variable domain, with remaining parts taken from reference TRBV25-1 and TRBJ2-3, reads EADIYQTPRYLVIGTGKKITLECSQTMGHDKMYWYQQDPGMELHLIHYSYGVNSTEKGDLSSESTVSRIRTEHFPLTLESARPSHTSQYLCASSVSGPDTQYFGPGTRLTVL.

J is TRBJ1-5 and V is TRBV30, with 8 bases identical to TRBD1. The CDR3 covers 13 residues. V lost 5 bases, J lost 3 bases, and 3 bases stayed unmatched. The V gene's germline CDR1 is GTSNPN and CDR2 SVGIG (reference sequence). This chain's CDR3 is CAWDRGFNQPQHF. The CDR3 DNA sequence: TGTGCCTGGGACAGGGGCTTCAATCAGCCCCAGCATTTT.

This clonotype was seen a few times. This chain links TRBV29-1 with TRBJ2-5; 8 bases agree with TRBD2. Germline V gives CDR1 SQVTM, CDR2 ANQGSEA. The CDR3 loop spans 16 amino acids. Unmatched junction bases numbered 15, after V lost 4 bases and J lost 5 bases. In nucleotides, the CDR3 is TGCAGCGTTGCCCATAGCGGGACCACTCTAGGGGAGACCCAGTACTTC. Its protein product is CSVAHSGTTLGETQYF.

V gene TRBV20-1 combines with J gene TRBJ2-3; D not certain. The CDR3 consists of 14 residues. V was pared by 4 bases and J by 0 bases, with 11 bases between. Germline lookup yields CDR1 DFQATT and CDR2 SNEGSKA (reference sequence). DNA for the CDR3: TGCAGTGCTACGGCCCCTACTAGCACAGATACGCAGTATTTT. Translating gives CSATAPTSTDTQYF.

The CDR3 reads CASSQVAGAHRKQFF. CDR3 bases: TGCGCCAGCAGCCAAGTGGCGGGAGCCCACAGAAAGCAGTTCTTC. This rearrangement joins TRBV4-1 to TRBJ2-1; TRBD2 agrees at 7 bases. The J segment lost 11 bases and the V segment lost 1 base, leaving 11 bases of the junction unmatched. Germline V gives CDR1 MGHRA, CDR2 YSYEKL. The CDR3 runs to 15 residues.

V gene TRBV28 combines with J gene TRBJ1-1; 9 bases fit TRBD1. The ends lost 3 bases at V and 1 base at J; junction bases unmatched: 9. The CDR3 has 17 amino acids. Germline assignment: CDR1 MDHEN and CDR2 SYDVKM. The CDR3 sequence: CASSLSRWGQGNTEAFF. The CDR3 bases are TGTGCCAGCAGTTTGTCTCGATGGGGACAGGGGAACACTGAAGCTTTCTTT.

This clonotype was counted ten times or more. CDR3 sequence: CASSQGTGGGEKLFF. CDR3 DNA: TGTGCCAGCAGCCAAGGGACAGGGGGCGGTGAAAAACTGTTTTTT. This chain uses TRBV4-2 with TRBJ1-4; 11 bases agree with TRBD1. Germline-derived CDR1 and CDR2 are LGHNA and YNFKEQ. V lost 1 base, J lost 7 bases, and 2 bases stayed unmatched. The CDR3 consists of 15 residues.